The T cell receptor beta chain under discussion was sequenced for a study of high-grade serous ovarian cancer treatment subgroups. Study at large: Mean per sample: approximately 14,000 reads, around 7,100 unique TCR beta rearrangements. General study findings and limits: Same-patient tumor repertoires overlapped at about 0.11 to 0.85; different patients barely overlapped. TCR clonal relatedness correlated positively with neoantigen level. CDR1 and CDR2 were left unanalyzed; analyses focused on CDR3.

The CDR3 loop spans 17 amino acids. CDR1 and CDR2 (germline): MNHNS, SASEGT. V shed 1 base and J 2 bases; nucleotides not matched to a gene: 7. Tumor samples were taken before definitive surgery or chemotherapy. Generated by immunoSEQ multiplex PCR, the TCRdb table keeps only in-frame clones and is missing some. The sample has around 5,700 clones, about four fifths seen once. Turning to this clone: Its antigen is undetermined.

This receptor was taken from a human donor with high-grade serous ovarian cancer. The V call is TRBV6-1, the J call TRBJ2-7, with TRBD2 identical over 11 bases. The material sequenced was tumor tissue. In DNA, the CDR3 is TGTGCCAGCAGTGAAGGATATGGGACTAGCGGCACCTACGAGCAGTACTTC. Encoded protein: CASSEGYGTSGTYEQYF.